This T cell receptor beta chain was sequenced during a study of patients and donors after allogeneic stem cell transplantation. This clonotype was recorded many times. V dropped 5 bases and J dropped 5 bases, with 7 bases sitting between them. Germline lookup yields CDR1 PRHDT and CDR2 FYEKMQ (reference sequence). CDR3 size: 12 residues. A single record per CDR3 protein comes from TCRdb applying MiXCR to the RT-PCR reads. The sample consists of fewer than 500,000 distinct CDR3 sequences, 16% of them appearing once. The sequence was obtained from a human donor who was either an allogeneic HSCT recipient or a stem cell or donor lymphocyte infusion donor (not recorded which). It is not recorded whose cells these are; they may come from a transplant donor. Source material: blood, either unsorted or a sorted T cell fraction (not recorded which). The J gene is TRBJ2-1, the V gene TRBV13; D is ambiguous. CDR3 loop: CASSPVDNEQFF. For the CDR3, the DNA is TGTGCCAGCAGCCCGGTCGACAATGAGCAGTTCTTC.